The present T cell receptor beta chain was sequenced within a study of OX40 agonist ivuxolimab in advanced cancers. Assay used: immunoSEQ multiplex PCR; TCRdb lists only in-frame clones, some missing. The sample lists about 46,000 clones, 91% occurring once. The CDR3 totals 16 residues. The V segment lost 1 base and the J segment 3 bases; nucleotides outside the gene matches: 6. Looked up from germline, CDR1 is MNHEY and CDR2 is SMNVEV (reference sequence). The chain employs TRBV27 and TRBJ2-5, with TRBD2 matching over 9 bases. The sequence was obtained from an adult with an advanced solid tumor such as melanoma, head and neck, liver or kidney cancer. Sequencing used CD4+ or CD8+ T cells sorted from blood, obtained in a trial of the OX40 agonist ivuxolimab. CDR3 DNA: TGTGCCAGCAGTTTATTAAGTCGACTAGCGGAAGAGACCCAGTACTTC. It yields the protein CASSLLSRLAEETQYF.